The next 10 T cell receptor beta chains were all read from a single sample in a study of monozygotic twins with inflammatory bowel disease. TCRdb reprocessed the 5' RACE reads and reports one entry per CDR3 protein, with no DNA. Its table lists about 450,000 distinct CDR3 sequences. Material: blood. These receptors were collected from a human donor with ulcerative colitis or Crohn's disease, or a healthy co-twin of an affected twin (not recorded which).

The chain employs TRBV20-1 and TRBJ1-5; TCRdb selects TRBD1, and the lack of DNA leaves this call unchecked. Germline V CDR1 and CDR2: DFQATT, SNEGSKA (reference sequence). The CDR3 consists of 14 residues. CDR3 sequence: CSASAPGERQPQHF.

The V and J genes are TRBV29-1 and TRBJ2-7; no DNA is available, so the TRBD1 call from TCRdb remains unchecked. The CDR3 is 15 residues long. The germline gives CDR1 SQVTM, CDR2 ANQGSEA. CDR3 protein: CSVSEQQGVVYEQYF.

The V and J genes are TRBV19 and TRBJ2-1; TCRdb outputs TRBD2, but without DNA this stays unchecked. CDR1 is LNHDA, CDR2 SQIVND, per germline (reference sequence). There are 16 residues in the CDR3. This chain's CDR3 is CASSPGGSRSYNEQFF.

V gene TRBV5-1 combines with J gene TRBJ1-1; TCRdb calls TRBD1, which cannot be checked without DNA. The CDR3 is 13 residues long. Germline assignment: CDR1 SGHRS and CDR2 YFSETQ. This chain's CDR3 is CASSRDRGPEAFF. Looking up the rest from reference TRBV5-1 and TRBJ1-1 gives the full variable domain: KAGVTQTPRYLIKTRGQQVTLSCSPISGHRSVSWYQQTPGQGLQFLFEYFSETQRNKGNFPGRFSGRQFSNSRSEMNVSTLELGDSALYLCASSRDRGPEAFFGQGTRLTVV.

V and J are TRBV6-1 and TRBJ2-1; TCRdb selects TRBD1, and the lack of DNA leaves this call unchecked. The CDR3 runs 13 residues. Germline V gene data show CDR1 as MNHNS and CDR2 as SASEGT. The CDR3 sequence is CASSVPTGNEQFF.

V and J are TRBV2 and TRBJ1-2; the D call from TCRdb, TRBD1, cannot be confirmed without DNA. The germline CDR1 and CDR2 sequences are SNHLY and FYNNEI. The CDR3 length is 12 residues. CDR3 residues: CASSVQGYGYTF.

V and J are TRBV20-1 and TRBJ1-1; TCRdb's D call of TRBD1 is untestable without DNA. This CDR3 is built from 13 residues. Germline V gene sequence: CDR1 DFQATT, CDR2 SNEGSKA (reference sequence). CDR3 loop: CSARDRRAAEAFF.

The chain carries TRBV28 and TRBJ1-5; there is no DNA to check the TCRdb D call of TRBD1. CDR3 length: 13 residues. Germline loops: CDR1 MDHEN, CDR2 SYDVKM. The CDR3 sequence is CASTDRVVWPQHF.

The chain couples TRBV12-3 or TRBV12-4 to TRBJ1-4; with no DNA, the TCRdb D assignment of TRBD1 cannot be verified. The CDR3 loop spans 13 amino acids. The CDR3: CASSLHRTSKLFF.

The chain carries TRBV5-1 and TRBJ1-1; TCRdb designates TRBD1, a call that cannot be tested without DNA. From germline, CDR1 is SGHRS and CDR2 YFSETQ. This CDR3 contains 13 residues. The CDR3 spells CASRTGSNTEAFF.